The rows below give T cell receptor beta chains drawn from one sample of a study of shared clonotypes between healthy human individuals. The table came from immunoSEQ multiplex PCR; TCRdb's copy has only in-frame clones and leaves some out. The table records 850,000 to 1,200,000 clones, roughly 80% of them present only once. Sample: memory CD4+ T cells sorted from blood. These receptors originate from a man younger than 30 in good health. Each CDR3 is given with its conserved first and last residue. The D gene is left open where the match is weak. Not all rows give a size; the values are once, few, many and, for expanded clones, a class.

V	J	D	size	CDR3	DNA
TRBV19	TRBJ2-3	NA	NA	CASSIGRSRRGQYF	TGTGCCAGTAGTATAGGGCGGTCCCGACGAGGGCAGTATTTT
TRBV15	TRBJ2-3	NA	NA	CATSRSGSIGLAQYF	TGTGCCACCAGCAGATCGGGAAGCATTGGGTTGGCGCAGTATTTT
TRBV11-2	TRBJ2-5	NA	NA	CASSPLRSYQETQYF	TGTGCCAGCAGCCCGTTACGGAGTTACCAAGAGACCCAGTACTTC
TRBV18	TRBJ1-1	NA	NA	CASSRDILNTEAFF	TGTGCCAGCTCGCGGGACATATTGAACACTGAAGCTTTCTTT
TRBV6-1	TRBJ1-3	NA	NA	CASGFGNTIYF	TGTGCCAGCGGATTTGGAAACACCATATATTTT
TRBV28	TRBJ1-2	NA	NA	CASGGTFGYTF	TGTGCCAGCGGGGGGACATTTGGCTACACCTTC
TRBV7-9	TRBJ2-3	TRBD2	NA	CASSRTSGGSTQYF	TGTGCCAGCAGCAGGACTAGCGGGGGGAGTACGCAGTATTTT
TRBV10-3	TRBJ2-5	NA	NA	CAISDSRLAETQYF	TGTGCCATCAGTGATTCAAGACTCGCGGAGACCCAGTACTTC
TRBV30	TRBJ1-4	NA	NA	CAWSRGGGEKLFF	TGTGCCTGGAGTCGGGGGGGTGGCGAAAAACTGTTTTTT
TRBV7-9	TRBJ1-1	TRBD1	NA	CASSLGRGRDTEAFF	TGTGCCAGCAGCTTAGGGAGGGGGCGAGACACTGAAGCTTTCTTT
TRBV5-6	TRBJ2-7	NA	once	CASRPGEKWYEQYF	TGTGCCAGCAGACCGGGGGAGAAGTGGTACGAGCAGTACTTC
TRBV6-6	TRBJ2-7	NA	NA	CASGRGSYEQYF	TGTGCCAGTGGGAGAGGAAGCTACGAGCAGTACTTC
TRBV7-9	TRBJ2-2	TRBD1	few	CASSLVRRDRGRELFF	TGTGCCAGCAGCTTAGTCAGGAGGGACAGGGGCCGGGAGCTGTTTTTT
TRBV20-1	TRBJ2-7	TRBD1	NA	CSARDRVEQYF	TGCAGTGCTCGGGACAGGGTCGAGCAGTACTTC
TRBV5-4	TRBJ1-6	NA	NA	CASSVHQGFDSPLHF	TGTGCCAGCAGCGTACACCAGGGGTTTGATTCACCCCTCCACTTT
TRBV30	TRBJ2-7	TRBD1	NA	CAWQGAGKSYEQYF	TGTGCCTGGCAGGGGGCAGGAAAATCCTACGAGCAGTACTTC
TRBV5-1	TRBJ1-3	NA	NA	CASRPQGGSGNTIYF	TGCGCCAGCAGGCCTCAGGGTGGCTCTGGAAACACCATATATTTT
TRBV30	TRBJ1-1	TRBD1	NA	CAWHIRGPTEAFF	TGTGCCTGGCATATTAGGGGGCCCACTGAAGCTTTCTTT
TRBV6-5	TRBJ1-1	NA	many	CASRYLRETEAFF	TGTGCCAGCAGATACCTCCGGGAGACTGAAGCTTTCTTT
TRBV11-2	TRBJ1-1	NA	NA	CASSLFRVNTEAFF	TGTGCCAGCAGCTTATTCCGGGTGAACACTGAAGCTTTCTTT
TRBV5-6	TRBJ2-1	TRBD1	many	CASSLPGQGRGYNEQFF	TGTGCCAGCAGCTTGCCCGGACAGGGAAGGGGTTACAATGAGCAGTTCTTC
TRBV6-5	TRBJ1-2	NA	NA	CASRTITGGYTF	TGTGCCAGCCGGACAATCACAGGTGGCTACACCTTC
TRBV29-1	TRBJ2-3	TRBD2	NA	CSVALGSSGRADTQYF	TGCAGCGTCGCTCTCGGTTCTAGCGGGAGGGCGGATACGCAGTATTTT
TRBV7-9	TRBJ1-2	NA	few	CASSLDGAYYGYTF	TGTGCCAGCAGCTTAGATGGGGCTTACTATGGCTACACCTTC
TRBV18	TRBJ1-2	TRBD1	NA	CASSPETGGVYGYTF	TGTGCCAGCTCACCGGAGACAGGGGGCGTCTATGGCTACACCTTC
TRBV5-4	TRBJ2-3	NA	NA	CASSPSGGANTDTQYF	TGTGCCAGCAGCCCGAGCGGTGGGGCCAACACAGATACGCAGTATTTT
TRBV7-9	TRBJ1-2	TRBD1	few	CASSVAHPTGLNGYTF	TGTGCCAGCAGCGTAGCACACCCGACAGGGCTGAATGGCTACACCTTC
TRBV6-4	TRBJ2-6	TRBD1	NA	CASSLQGAAGANVLTF	TGTGCCAGCAGTCTACAGGGGGCGGCTGGGGCCAACGTCCTGACTTTC
TRBV7-2	TRBJ2-5	NA	NA	CASSLRPLAGQETQYF	TGTGCCAGCAGCTTAAGGCCTCTCGCGGGGCAAGAGACCCAGTACTTC
TRBV18	TRBJ1-2	NA	NA	CASSPQGGDYGYTF	TGTGCCAGCTCACCACAGGGCGGTGACTATGGCTACACCTTC
TRBV5-1	TRBJ2-1	NA	once	CASSLDTVGNEQFF	TGCGCCAGCAGCTTGGATACAGTCGGGAATGAGCAGTTCTTC
TRBV7-2	TRBJ2-5	NA	NA	CASRAGVETQYF	TGTGCCAGCAGGGCCGGGGTGGAGACCCAGTACTTC
TRBV2	TRBJ2-1	TRBD2	many	CASSTGLAGAWQFF	TGTGCCAGCAGTACCGGACTAGCGGGGGCGTGGCAGTTCTTC
TRBV11-2	TRBJ2-5	TRBD1	NA	CASSPGQGIWETQYF	TGTGCCAGCAGCCCCGGACAGGGGATTTGGGAGACCCAGTACTTC
TRBV5-6	TRBJ2-5	TRBD1	NA	CASSRRDSQETQYF	TGTGCCAGCAGCCGCCGGGACAGCCAAGAGACCCAGTACTTC
TRBV5-4	TRBJ1-1	TRBD1	NA	CASSLTGTGGTEAFF	TGTGCCAGCAGCTTAACTGGGACAGGGGGCACTGAAGCTTTCTTT
TRBV7-2	TRBJ1-5	NA	NA	CASSRDRNQPQHF	TGTGCCAGCAGCCGGGACCGGAATCAGCCCCAGCATTTT
TRBV19	TRBJ2-2	TRBD2	NA	CASRQLAASITGELFF	TGTGCCAGTAGACAACTAGCGGCAAGTATAACCGGGGAGCTGTTTTTT
TRBV19	TRBJ2-1	TRBD2	once	CASKYAGVGEGIYNEQFF	TGTGCCAGTAAATACGCGGGAGTGGGGGAGGGGATATACAATGAGCAGTTCTTC
TRBV5-4	TRBJ2-1	NA	NA	CASSLVGPNEQFF	TGTGCCAGCAGCTTGGTAGGCCCGAATGAGCAGTTCTTC
TRBV7-8	TRBJ2-1	NA	NA	CASSPLGLLKDEQFF	TGTGCCAGCAGCCCCCTAGGGCTCTTGAAAGATGAGCAGTTCTTC
TRBV5-6	TRBJ2-5	TRBD1	once	CASSFGQAYQETQYF	TGTGCCAGCAGCTTCGGACAGGCGTACCAAGAGACCCAGTACTTC
TRBV30	TRBJ1-3	TRBD1	NA	CAWSKGAAGNTIYF	TGTGCCTGGAGTAAGGGGGCGGCTGGAAACACCATATATTTT
TRBV5-5	TRBJ2-1	TRBD2	NA	CASSLSGAISYNEQFF	TGTGCCAGCAGCCTTAGCGGGGCCATCTCCTACAATGAGCAGTTCTTC
TRBV19	TRBJ1-2	NA	NA	CASSDPPGGGGYTF	TGTGCCAGTAGTGACCCCCCGGGCGGGGGTGGCTACACCTTC
TRBV11-2	TRBJ2-7	NA	NA	CASSLLGWGHYEQYF	TGTGCCAGCAGCCTGCTGGGGTGGGGGCACTACGAGCAGTACTTC
TRBV28	TRBJ1-6	TRBD1	NA	CASSGTGEYRIDSPLHF	TGTGCCAGCTCCGGGACAGGGGAGTATCGGATTGATTCACCCCTCCACTTT
TRBV19	TRBJ2-1	NA	NA	CASRPRLPNYNEQFF	TGTGCCAGTAGACCCCGACTACCGAACTACAATGAGCAGTTCTTC
TRBV19	TRBJ1-1	NA	few	CASSRNGRSAFF	TGTGCCAGTAGTAGAAATGGGAGGTCGGCTTTCTTT
TRBV4-1	TRBJ2-3	NA	NA	CASSARGASSTDTQYF	TGCGCCAGCAGCGCTCGGGGGGCTAGCAGTACAGATACGCAGTATTTT
TRBV5-1	TRBJ1-6	TRBD1	few	CASSLQGFSPLHF	TGCGCCAGCAGCTTACAGGGGTTTTCACCCCTCCACTTT
TRBV5-6	TRBJ1-2	NA	NA	CASSLGRLGYGYTF	TGTGCCAGCAGCTTAGGGCGGCTTGGGTATGGCTACACCTTC